This T cell receptor beta chain is drawn from a study of cytomegalovirus exposure and HLA in healthy donors listed by TCRdb under 2017. Regarding the study in general: According to an earlier analysis of 587 of the donors, some 170 million T cells yielded approximately 120 million unique TCR beta sequences and more than 250 Gb of sequence data. Class I and class II HLA loci were covered by the typing at four-digit resolution. Across about 370 genotyped donors of the cohort, an average of about 200,000 unique TCR beta nucleotide sequences per donor were sequenced, and 15% to 20% of those sequences were non-productive. The study profiled the T cell repertoires of hundreds of subjects by immunosequencing and related them to cytomegalovirus serostatus. Of the approximately 370 genotyped donors, 75% to 85% were placed in the genetic ancestry cluster associated with self-reported Caucasian donors. Every discovery cohort repertoire had been produced on one sequencing platform. An early release covering 550 to 650 HLA-typed donors comprised about 310 gigabases of sequencing data and 65 million to 100 million unique TCR sequences. To predict cytomegalovirus infection status, the study combined high-throughput TCR immunosequencing, statistical association of individual TCRs with disease status, and machine learning. Donor age, sex, ethnicity and CMV serostatus were compiled together with the repertoire data. A later analysis re-analyzed previously published TCR beta repertoires from about 730 donors and added high-resolution HLA genotyping to study TCR occurrence patterns. Typing coverage varied by locus: roughly 620-640 donors for A, B, C, DRB1 and DQB1; approximately 520 for DQA1; over 600 for DPA1; roughly 470 for DPB1. In a later genetic analysis, genome-wide SNP genotypes for about three fifths of the roughly 670 donors were used, and that subset was treated as a discovery cohort. The study aimed to test whether cataloging public T cell receptors could reveal signatures of past pathogen exposure. A separate validation cohort of more than 100 different subjects was used in addition to the roughly 700-subject first cohort. In an earlier analysis of more than 550 of the donors, high-throughput TCR beta sequencing was used to judge whether each TCR beta V gene segment behaved as functional or pseudogenic. Several DR-DQ haplotypes were handled as single units for association and clustering, since linkage in the cohort was strong. The later analysis used no new phenotypic data to find candidate immune exposures, relying instead on TCR beta sequences and their occurrence across donors. Results the study describes overall, beyond this receptor: In an earlier analysis of a few hundred of the donors, most TCR beta V segments were observed in productive rearrangements about 87% or about 30% of the time, broadly matching IMGT annotations. A cluster of highly shared sequence variants was judged likely to be a technical artifact of the sequencing pipeline. When HLA alleles, especially DR and DQ, strongly co-occurred, TCR associations were difficult to assign to individual alleles. Only TCR beta chains were sequenced in this cohort, and the absence of alpha or paired-chain data limited detectable features. The study listed approximately 150 TCR beta chains as associated with cytomegalovirus. A later analysis found that most CMV-associated TCR beta chains appeared HLA-restricted, with HLA associations seemingly driven largely by CMV exposure. In both the original and validation cohorts, the classifier was reported to diagnose cytomegalovirus status with high specificity and sensitivity. A later analysis found that HLA-associated TCR beta chains were more clonally expanded and had lower generation probabilities than equally common non-associated chains. The earlier analysis of approximately 540 of the donors excluded 15 to 20 rarely observed V segments, including chromosome 9 orphons, because counts were too low. According to a later analysis, TCR association rates differed among HLA loci, with DRB1 alleles showing the most associated TCRs and HLA-C alleles showing the fewest. Some IMGT-functional V segments, including TRBV6-2 and TRBV6-3, could not be distinguished by the 87-base-pair reads and were therefore excluded. At a false discovery rate of 0.05, a later analysis linked under 20,000 TCR beta sequences to specific HLA alleles. CMV serostatus was the only immune exposure information available for the cohort. According to the authors, the approach could potentially be generalized to other disease states and immunological phenotypes. Presence/absence analyses assumed roughly uniform sequencing depth across donors, an assumption that may not hold. Three of the identified cytomegalovirus-associated TCR beta chains were confirmed in vitro to be specific for cytomegalovirus antigens. In a later genetic analysis, fewer N-insertions in productive TCRs were reported among donors in an Asian-associated ancestry cluster than the roughly 700-donor mean. Correlated functional status among segregating V segments might be attributable to linkage disequilibrium, but an unknown experimental factor could not be ruled out. Most TCR sequences were seen in very few donors, while some public TCRs were found in many individuals. V-gene and J-gene trimming of TCR beta chains was associated with a missense DCLRE1C variant in a later genetic analysis, and the association was replicated in an independent cohort. Because some donors lacked HLA typing at each locus, the association tests relied only on the typed subset. A further reported finding was that TCR beta sequences accurately predicted the HLA-A and HLA-B alleles for most subjects in the first cohort. A later analysis reported that several top co-occurrence clusters appeared linked to parvovirus B19, influenza, CMV and Epstein-Barr virus.

Library prep was done by the immunoSEQ multiplex PCR assay. A mixture of 60 forward primers for TCR Vbeta segments and 13 reverse primers for TCR Jbeta segments was used in the multiplex PCR. The CDR3 region of rearranged TCR beta genes was amplified from genomic DNA with a multiplex PCR assay. The Illumina HiSeq System was used to sequence the amplified TCR beta libraries as 87-base-pair reads. On the authors' methods: Across the roughly 600 repertoires, a later analysis counted roughly 77 million unique TCR beta chains, approximately 10 million of which were shared by at least two donors. Raw reads were error-corrected and collapsed into unique sequences by a nearest-neighbor algorithm in which closely related sequences were merged to remove PCR and sequencing errors. V, D and J gene segments were assigned by aligning CDR3 sequences to IMGT reference sequences. For a sequence to be retained, a match of at least six nucleotides to both a V gene segment and a J gene segment was required. Rearrangements were classified as productive when the CDR3 lacked stop codons and remained in frame with V and J, and all other rearrangements were classified as non-productive. Following IMGT convention, CDR3 was defined as the stretch from the second conserved V-encoded cysteine to the conserved J-encoded phenylalanine. In an earlier analysis of 550 to 650 of the donors, sequences lacking an unambiguous match to a single V gene segment were excluded. In an earlier analysis of roughly 600 of the donors, a V segment was called functional when productive rearrangements were above 56.7%, and segregating when the standard deviation between donors exceeded 5%. A statistical classification framework was built to diagnose cytomegalovirus status from the catalog of TCR beta chain sequences. V and J gene assignment, in a later analysis, came from comparing TCR nucleotide sequences with IMGT/GENE-DB human TR gene sequences. In a later analysis, CDR3 sequences and most-parsimonious VDJ recombination scenarios were assigned using the TCRdist pipeline. In a later analysis, each TCR beta chain was defined by its CDR3 amino acid sequence together with its V-gene family, and reads without a unique V-gene family were excluded. A later analysis removed several hundred highly shared, low-generation-probability nucleotide sequences to deal with suspected cross-contamination and a sequencing artifact. In a later analysis, a clonal expansion index was calculated for each public chain from normalized within-repertoire ranks of inferred template counts. A later analysis computed generation probabilities with a VDJ recombination model fitted to out-of-frame rearrangements, and checked the results against IGoR. In a later analysis, hypergeometric tests were used to score TCR-TCR, TCR-HLA and TCR-CMV co-occurrence, with a repertoire-size bias correction applied to TCR pairs. False discovery rates were estimated in a later analysis by permuting HLA or CMV assignments 20 times. In a later analysis, co-occurring TCRs were grouped with DBSCAN, and TCRdist sequence similarity was added when clustering was performed within HLA-allele-positive subsets. Repertoires with fewer than 30,000 or more than 120,000 public chains were left out of co-occurrence clustering, as were about five repertoires with anomalous nucleotide sharing. TCRdb re-hosts the immuneACCESS table, in-frame sequences only. Its copies lack some clones; in the studies checked, an unresolved V gene accounts for under half of them, and the cause for the rest is not known. Clone size and V and J calls were adopted from that table, with D and trimming inferred from the DNA. This sample comprises about 98,000 clones, about three fifths of them detected only once. The ten most abundant clones make up around 5% of the sample.

The CDR3 measures 15 amino acids from cysteine to phenylalanine. Just CDR3 DNA is preserved here, 45 bases in frame from base 1. CDR1 and CDR2 are read off the germline V gene as SGHRS and YFSETQ. Germline trimming: 0 bases from V, 0 bases from J; junction bases outside gene matches: 2. On this clone itself: Its antigen is still unknown. No clone much larger than this one lies a single base away; base qualities are absent.

The cohort was made up of 500 to 850 healthy bone marrow donors. All cohort members were sampled while nominally healthy, although unrecorded immune exposures were likely present. CMV serostatus was recorded as positive for some 300 and negative for 352 of the 666 cohort members, whereas no CMV serostatus was recorded for the donor in question. Each donor provided a peripheral blood sample, and peripheral blood mononuclear cells were used for TCR beta sequencing. Genomic DNA extraction from the blood cell samples was performed with the Qiagen DNeasy Blood Extraction Kit. The chain joins TRBV5-1 to TRBJ1-1, and 7 bases in between align with TRBD1. The source material was PBMCs. This receptor was taken from a human donor in good health. The nucleotide sequence is given as TGCGCCAGCAGCTTGGGTGGGACAGTGAACACTGAAGCTTTCTTT. This is translated as CASSLGGTVNTEAFF. The variable domain in full, with residues beyond the CDR3 obtained from the reference TRBV5-1 and TRBJ1-1 genes, is KAGVTQTPRYLIKTRGQQVTLSCSPISGHRSVSWYQQTPGQGLQFLFEYFSETQRNKGNFPGRFSGRQFSNSRSEMNVSTLELGDSALYLCASSLGGTVNTEAFFGQGTRLTVV.